Listed below are T cell receptor beta chains from one sample, sequenced in a study of cytomegalovirus exposure and HLA in healthy donors. Here immunoSEQ multiplex PCR was the method, and the copy in TCRdb shows in-frame clones only, minus some. The sample consists of under 200,000 clones, around 77% of them appearing once. Sample: PBMCs. The receptors come from a man in his 60s in good health and CMV-seronegative. The CDR3 runs from the conserved cysteine through the conserved F or W. Each record gives: J gene, D gene, V gene, clone size, CDR3 protein, CDR3 DNA. D genes are given only for firm matches. Size tells how often a clone was seen (once, few, many) or the class of an expanded clone, and some rows leave it out.

j_gene: TRBJ1-5; d_gene: TRBD1; v_gene: TRBV5-6; abundance: few; CDR3aa: CASSFAGTGDQPQHF; CDR3nt: TGTGCCAGCAGTTTCGCCGGGACAGGGGATCAGCCCCAGCATTTT
j_gene: TRBJ1-6; d_gene: NA; v_gene: TRBV4-3; abundance: NA; CDR3aa: CASSQEYPQGSNSPLHF; CDR3nt: TGCGCCAGCAGCCAAGAGTACCCACAGGGAAGTAATTCACCCCTCCACTTT
j_gene: TRBJ1-2; d_gene: NA; v_gene: TRBV10-3; abundance: NA; CDR3aa: CAISTQGDYGYTF; CDR3nt: TGTGCCATCAGTACACAGGGAGACTATGGCTACACCTTC
j_gene: TRBJ2-2; d_gene: NA; v_gene: TRBV4-1; abundance: once; CDR3aa: CASSQDPDTGELFF; CDR3nt: TGCGCCAGCAGCCAAGACCCGGACACCGGGGAGCTGTTTTTT
j_gene: TRBJ2-1; d_gene: NA; v_gene: TRBV19; abundance: NA; CDR3aa: CASSLRDYNEQFF; CDR3nt: TGTGCCAGTAGCCTCCGGGACTACAATGAGCAGTTCTTC
j_gene: TRBJ2-7; d_gene: NA; v_gene: TRBV9; abundance: once; CDR3aa: CASSVEGVSYEQYF; CDR3nt: TGTGCCAGCAGCGTAGAGGGGGTCTCCTACGAGCAGTACTTC
j_gene: TRBJ1-1; d_gene: NA; v_gene: TRBV14; abundance: NA; CDR3aa: CAGSQVAEAFF; CDR3nt: TGTGCCGGCAGCCAAGTAGCTGAAGCTTTCTTT
j_gene: TRBJ2-1; d_gene: TRBD2; v_gene: TRBV4-3; abundance: NA; CDR3aa: CASSQDGPGLAGGGEQFF; CDR3nt: TGCGCCAGCAGCCAAGATGGACCCGGACTAGCGGGAGGCGGTGAGCAGTTCTTC
j_gene: TRBJ2-1; d_gene: NA; v_gene: TRBV29-1; abundance: NA; CDR3aa: CSVAGTYNEQFF; CDR3nt: TGCAGCGTGGCGGGCACGTACAATGAGCAGTTCTTC
j_gene: TRBJ1-5; d_gene: TRBD1; v_gene: TRBV6-6; abundance: NA; CDR3aa: CASSYSQGASQPQHF; CDR3nt: TGTGCCAGCAGTTATTCTCAGGGGGCCAGTCAGCCCCAGCATTTT
j_gene: TRBJ2-7; d_gene: TRBD2; v_gene: TRBV28; abundance: NA; CDR3aa: CASRPGASGRGGEQYF; CDR3nt: TGTGCCAGCAGGCCCGGGGCTAGCGGGAGGGGGGGCGAGCAGTACTTC
j_gene: TRBJ1-1; d_gene: NA; v_gene: TRBV19; abundance: NA; CDR3aa: CASSIAPGVRGPNTEAFF; CDR3nt: TGTGCCAGTAGTATAGCCCCAGGGGTTCGAGGACCGAACACTGAAGCTTTCTTT
j_gene: TRBJ1-2; d_gene: TRBD1; v_gene: TRBV27; abundance: NA; CDR3aa: CASSLTGGASGVGGYTF; CDR3nt: TGTGCCAGCAGTTTAACAGGGGGCGCTTCAGGGGTGGGTGGCTACACCTTC
j_gene: TRBJ2-1; d_gene: TRBD2; v_gene: TRBV5-4; abundance: few; CDR3aa: CASSLQGLAGAYEQFF; CDR3nt: TGTGCCAGCAGCTTGCAAGGACTAGCGGGGGCATATGAGCAGTTCTTC
j_gene: TRBJ2-1; d_gene: NA; v_gene: TRBV7-8; abundance: NA; CDR3aa: CASRPGDLVWNEQFF; CDR3nt: TGTGCCAGCAGGCCTGGAGATTTAGTATGGAATGAGCAGTTCTTC
j_gene: TRBJ2-1; d_gene: TRBD2; v_gene: TRBV29-1; abundance: NA; CDR3aa: CSVRTTRTSGRGEQFF; CDR3nt: TGCAGCGTTAGGACGACCAGGACTAGCGGGAGGGGTGAGCAGTTCTTC
j_gene: TRBJ2-7; d_gene: TRBD1; v_gene: TRBV6-5; abundance: NA; CDR3aa: CASSGQGAGKYEQYF; CDR3nt: TGTGCCAGCAGTGGACAGGGGGCGGGTAAATACGAGCAGTACTTC
j_gene: TRBJ1-5; d_gene: NA; v_gene: TRBV7-7; abundance: NA; CDR3aa: CASGRRRPADSSQNF; CDR3nt: TGTGCCAGCGGCAGGCGACGCCCCGCGGATTCTAGCCAGAATTTT
j_gene: TRBJ2-7; d_gene: TRBD1; v_gene: TRBV4-3; abundance: medium-sized; CDR3aa: CASSQDEGQGSDEQYF; CDR3nt: TGCGCCAGCAGCCAAGATGAGGGACAGGGGTCGGACGAGCAGTACTTC
j_gene: TRBJ2-7; d_gene: NA; v_gene: TRBV5-8; abundance: NA; CDR3aa: CASRGDWRGRSYEQYF; CDR3nt: TGTGCCAGCAGGGGGGACTGGCGGGGGCGATCCTACGAGCAGTACTTC
j_gene: TRBJ2-1; d_gene: NA; v_gene: TRBV21-1; abundance: few; CDR3aa: CASSKGDSGSYEQFF; CDR3nt: TGTGCCAGCAGCAAAGGGGATAGCGGGAGCTATGAGCAGTTCTTC
j_gene: TRBJ2-5; d_gene: NA; v_gene: TRBV5-8; abundance: once; CDR3aa: CASSLGSGVETQYF; CDR3nt: TGTGCCAGCAGCTTGGGATCAGGGGTAGAGACCCAGTACTTC
j_gene: TRBJ1-6; d_gene: TRBD1; v_gene: TRBV6-5; abundance: NA; CDR3aa: CASSYSDRGSSPLHF; CDR3nt: TGTGCCAGCAGTTACTCGGACAGGGGATCTTCACCCCTCCACTTT